A selection of T cell receptor beta chains follows, all from one sample in a study of neurological immune-mediated disorders. TCRdb ran MiXCR on the 5' RACE reads and lists one entry per CDR3 protein. The sample contains tens of thousands of distinct CDR3 sequences, approximately 10% of which appear only once. Specimen: CD4+ T cells from blood. The receptors stem from a woman aged 30 to 39 with HTLV-1-associated myelopathy (HAM/TSP). The conserved cysteine and the conserved F or W are not part of the CDR3 here. The D gene is left open where the match is weak.

>TRBV5-1|-
ASSPRAPVDTIY
>TRBV12-3/TRBV12-4|-
ASRLSGTAGGYT
>TRBV20-1|TRBD2
SATGTSGVFYNEQF
>TRBV5-1|-
ASSFNLRKQGRQF
>TRBV7-2|-
ASSPPLTSHGTQY
>TRBV5-1|TRBD1
ASSTQSGGDTEAF
>TRBV7-9|TRBD2
ASSLRGAGGANEQF
>TRBV20-1|-
SAEPKDRNTEAF
>TRBV29-1|TRBD2
SVSGGADTQY
>TRBV6-1|-
ASSERGTRGAAF
>TRBV20-1|-
SAPQGTDTQY
>TRBV11-2|-
ASSEGKGYGVGDTQY
>TRBV10-3|-
AISVDGLRETQY
>TRBV5-6|TRBD2
ASSAGLAGARYNEQF
>TRBV7-2|-
ASSLAAAVSGANVLT
>TRBV5-1|-
ASSLNSATPTDTQY
>TRBV7-2|-
ASSLDPGDGYT
>TRBV12-3/TRBV12-4|-
ASSRASGTDTQY
>TRBV5-1|-
ASSLVSSGANVLT
>TRBV5-1|TRBD1
ASSLDRGTTEAF
>TRBV3-1|TRBD2
ASSHLPGGANTGELF
>TRBV3-1|-
ASSQGGQGANYGYT
>TRBV5-4|-
ASSLDLGQRNTEAF
>TRBV5-1|-
ASSLLGANYGYT
>TRBV5-1|-
ASSSSGNYGYT
>TRBV5-1|TRBD2
ASSFDSGGSSTDTQY
>TRBV20-1|-
SASLSRGAEAF
>TRBV12-3/TRBV12-4|-
ASSFQGLREKLF
>TRBV12-3/TRBV12-4|-
ASSLALATETQY
>TRBV6-2/TRBV6-3|-
ASSYPFPSEQF
>TRBV6-5|TRBD1
ASSTRDSRYGYT
>TRBV6-6|-
ASSYETANNQPQH
>TRBV27|-
ASQPRGSSGNTIY
>TRBV5-1|-
ASSLAAGLSSYEQY
>TRBV29-1|-
SVSGKSIDNEQF